These 11 T cell receptor beta chains were sequenced from one sample in a study of CD8+CD57+ T cells in acquired aplastic anemia. Genomic DNA acted as the template from which TCR beta VDJ combination and CDR3 sequence profiling were carried out. TCRdb reprocessed the reads via MiXCR and lists one record per CDR3 protein. The table lists some 150,000 distinct CDR3 sequences, around 50% of them singletons. Sequencing was done on patients that had shown CD8+CD57+ cell expansion by flow cytometry. The source material was sorted CD4+, CD8+, or CD8+CD57+ T cells (not recorded which) from PBMCs. The receptors stem from a human donor with aplastic anemia.

The rearrangement links TRBV7-3 to TRBJ2-7; D is unresolved. Trimming took 6 bases from V and 3 from J, leaving 9 bases between them. The germline V gene encodes CDR1 SGHTA and CDR2 FQGTGA. The CDR3 contains 12 residues. The CDR3 region has the DNA TGTGCCAGCAGTGAGAGCCACTACGAGCAGTACTTC. It translates to CASSESHYEQYF.

This clonotype was counted a few times. V usage is TRBV29-1 and J usage is TRBJ1-1; no definite D call. The V gene's germline CDR1 is SQVTM and CDR2 ANQGSEA. The CDR3 sequence is 10 residues long. V gave up 0 bases and J gave up 8 bases, with 4 bases separating them. The CDR3 is CSVEDLEAFF. The CDR3 DNA is TGCAGCGTTGAAGATCTAGAAGCTTTCTTT.

The chain links TRBV5-1 to TRBJ2-3; unclear D gene. Germline V gives CDR1 SGHRS, CDR2 YFSETQ. V lost 0 bases and J 0 bases, leaving 11 bases between the germline ends. This CDR3 comprises 16 residues. This CDR3 reads CASSLEFFGSTDTQYF. CDR3 in DNA: TGCGCCAGCAGCTTGGAATTTTTCGGAAGCACAGATACGCAGTATTTT.

The chain has TRBV5-1 and TRBJ2-1; D gene unclear. Trimming took off 0 bases at V and 7 bases at J, with 20 bases between the two ends. The CDR3 runs to 17 residues. The germline V gene encodes CDR1 SGHRS and CDR2 YFSETQ. The CDR3 spells CASSLAGRAKSRNEQFF. For the CDR3, the DNA is TGCGCCAGCAGCTTGGCTGGCAGAGCGAAGTCACGTAATGAGCAGTTCTTC.

In this sample, this clonotype turned up many times. The chain recombines TRBV9 with TRBJ1-3, with TRBD1 as a possible D gene (6 bases). The germline V and J ends were trimmed by 2 bases and 0 bases, with 12 bases remaining between them. The CDR3 loop spans 16 amino acids. CDR1 is SGDLS and CDR2 is YYNGEE in the germline V gene. This CDR3 reads CASSVRTGRSGNTIYF. The DNA of the CDR3 is TGTGCCAGCAGCGTTCGCACAGGGCGCTCTGGAAACACCATATATTTT.

This clonotype turned up a few times. CDR3 residues: CASSTSPGPNTEAFF. The DNA for the CDR3 is TGTGCCAGCAGCACCTCCCCTGGCCCGAACACTGAAGCTTTCTTT. This chain links TRBV7-9 with TRBJ1-1; D unclear. The CDR3 runs to 15 residues. Trimming pared 5 bases from V and 1 base from J, leaving 14 bases between. The germline CDR1 and CDR2 sequences are SEHNR and FQNEAQ (reference sequence).

The chain employs TRBV7-8 and TRBJ2-3; possibly TRBD1 for D (5 bases). V lost 5 bases to trimming and J lost 0 bases, with 12 bases between them. The V gene's germline CDR1 is SGHVS and CDR2 FQNEAQ. The CDR3 spans 15 residues. This CDR3 reads CASSLDTPSTDTQYF. CDR3 sequence (DNA): TGTGCCAGCAGCCTGGACACCCCTAGCACAGATACGCAGTATTTT.

The chain links TRBV19 to TRBJ2-1; D assignment may be TRBD1 or TRBD2 (5 bases each). The CDR3 length is 15 residues. Trimming removed 3 bases from V and 0 bases from J, with 9 bases in between. Germline lookup yields CDR1 LNHDA and CDR2 SQIVND (reference sequence). CDR3 loop: CASSIPGPSYNEQFF. CDR3 sequence (DNA): TGTGCCAGTAGTATCCCGGGACCCTCCTACAATGAGCAGTTCTTC. Together with reference TRBV19 and TRBJ2-1, the CDR3 gives the full variable domain: DGGITQSPKYLFRKEGQNVTLSCEQNLNHDAMYWYRQDPGQGLRLIYYSQIVNDFQKGDIAEGYSVSREKKESFPLTVTSAQKNPTAFYLCASSIPGPSYNEQFFGPGTRLTVL.

Of note for this clonotype: A read error may produce the germline difference seen at one junction end. The J gene is TRBJ2-5, the V gene TRBV10-3; 10 bases align to TRBD1. Germline CDR1 reads ENHRY; CDR2 reads SYGVKD. The CDR3 extends over 16 amino acids. The chain's CDR3 is CAIREGRDRGIETRYF. The CDR3, as DNA: TGTGCCATCAGGGAGGGCCGGGACAGGGGCATAGAGACCCGGTACTTC.

This clonotype was counted many times. V and J are TRBV30 and TRBJ1-1; the D is unclear. The V end was cut by 3 bases, the J end by 1 base, with 9 bases between. This CDR3 contains 13 residues. The germline gives CDR1 GTSNPN, CDR2 SVGIG (reference sequence). The CDR3 coding sequence is TGTGCCTGGAGAGGGAAGGGGAACACTGAAGCTTTCTTT. Protein product: CAWRGKGNTEAFF.

Regarding this clonotype: This clone may be a read error of a much larger clone one base away. The rearrangement links TRBV25-1 to TRBJ2-7, with no clear D. The CDR3 totals 11 residues. V lost 4 bases to trimming and J lost 2 bases, with 3 bases between them. Germline CDR1 is MGHDK and CDR2 is SYGVNS. The CDR3 protein is CASSGAYEQYF. In DNA form, the CDR3 reads TGTGCCAGCAGTGGCGCCTACGAGCAGTACTTC.